The present entry profiles one T cell receptor beta chain with its context. Its antigen is still unknown. After isolation, RNA underwent reverse transcription to generate cDNA as the sequencing template. TCRdb's table, derived via immunoSEQ multiplex PCR, lists solely in-frame clones and lacks some. The table shows 150,000 or so clones, with more than 45% occurring only once. The data are from a study of CD8+ T cells in alopecia areata. In the study overall: A 6-month period off drug followed tofacitinib, which lasted 6 to 18 months. Whole-study results and caveats: Lesional scalp exceeded normal scalp in clonality, especially in alopecia totalis/universalis. Sequencing of scalp samples also includes resident alphabeta T cells from normal skin. Patients showed less clear TCR sequence sharing than mice, possibly partly because of HLA diversity.

The CDR3 consists of 13 residues. The V end lost 6 bases, the J end lost 7 bases, and 18 bases lay between the germline ends. The V gene's germline CDR1 is SQVTM and CDR2 ANQGSEA. The V gene is TRBV29-1, the J gene TRBJ1-2, with a possible D match to TRBD1 (6 bases). The sequence was obtained from a human donor with alopecia areata. Input material: CD4+ T cells sorted from blood. The CDR3 is CSVTEAQGAGYTF. DNA of the CDR3: TGCAGCGTGACCGAGGCACAGGGAGCTGGCTACACCTTC.